This record covers a single T cell receptor beta chain. Assay used: immunoSEQ multiplex PCR; TCRdb lists only in-frame clones, some missing. This table has about 120,000 clones, 85% to 95% appearing once. There are 14 residues in the CDR3. J lost 5 bases, V lost 3 bases, and 3 bases had no gene match. Germline V gives CDR1 MNHEY, CDR2 SMNVEV (reference sequence). The data were taken from a study of T cell changes during pregnancy in multiple sclerosis. This receptor was taken from a female donor with multiple sclerosis, enrolled in a pregnancy study. The chain combines TRBV27 with TRBJ2-2; TRBD1 agrees at 7 bases. This specimen was peripheral blood, taken before pregnancy. The CDR3 sequence is CASSFTQGTGELFF. In DNA form, the CDR3 reads TGTGCCAGCAGTTTTACACAGGGGACCGGGGAGCTGTTTTTT.